These 27 T cell receptor beta chains were sequenced from one sample in a study of T cell responses to AZD1222 COVID-19 vaccine. Using immunoSEQ multiplex PCR, the repertoire was profiled, and TCRdb retains in-frame clones only, with some absent. This table holds roughly 140,000 clones, around 88% found once. This specimen was peripheral blood, taken on day 0 of AZD1222 vaccination. The receptor set was obtained from an adult in good health.

This chain uses TRBV5-1 with TRBJ2-1; 10 bases align to TRBD2. V shed 4 bases, J shed 7 bases, and the junction held 5 bases outside the gene matches. Germline assignment: CDR1 SGHRS and CDR2 YFSETQ. This CDR3 is 14 amino acids long. CDR3 loop: CASSLPGLANEQFF. DNA for the CDR3: TGCGCCAGCAGCCTCCCGGGACTAGCGAATGAGCAGTTCTTC.

V usage is TRBV7-2 and J usage is TRBJ2-7, with TRBD1 matching over 7 bases. V lost 5 bases to trimming and J lost 6 bases; unmatched junction nucleotides: 13. This CDR3 comprises 15 residues. Germline assignment: CDR1 SGHTA and CDR2 FQGNSA. The DNA for the CDR3 is TGTGCCAGCAGCCTTTCCGGGACAGAGTCTTTCGAGCAGTACTTC. Translation gives CASSLSGTESFEQYF.

The chain has TRBV19 and TRBJ1-1; possible D gene TRBD1, 5 bases. Germline-derived CDR1 and CDR2 are LNHDA and SQIVND (reference sequence). The CDR3 runs to 13 residues. Trimming pared 7 bases from V and 2 bases from J, leaving 11 bases between. The CDR3 loop reads CASMVRGNTEAFF. CDR3 bases: TGTGCCAGTATGGTTAGGGGTAACACTGAAGCTTTCTTT.

The genes are TRBV6-2 or TRBV6-3 and TRBJ2-1, with 10 bases matching TRBD2. The CDR3 is 16 amino acids. The V segment lost 2 bases and the J segment 7 bases; nucleotides outside the gene matches: 8. Per germline, CDR1 MNHEY and CDR2 SVGEGT. For the CDR3, the DNA is TGTGCCAGCAGTTACATCCGGGGACTAGCGCCGAATGAGCAGTTCTTC. This codes for CASSYIRGLAPNEQFF.

This chain connects TRBV6-5 to TRBJ1-2, with a tentative D call TRBD1 (5 bases). The germline V and J ends were trimmed by 0 bases and 4 bases, with 12 bases remaining between them. Germline V gene data show CDR1 as MNHEY and CDR2 as SVGAGI. The CDR3 has 15 amino acids. The CDR3 coding sequence is TGTGCCAGCAGTTACTCGACAGTTGGATTCTATGGCTACACCTTC. This gives the protein CASSYSTVGFYGYTF.

The chain is built from TRBV7-2 and TRBJ2-3, with D unresolved. CDR1 and CDR2 (germline): SGHTA, FQGNSA. This CDR3 has 14 residues. The germline V and J ends were trimmed by 1 base and 4 bases, with 9 bases remaining between them. The CDR3 protein is CASSLVSVADTQYF. As DNA, the CDR3 is TGTGCCAGCAGCTTAGTTTCGGTTGCAGATACGCAGTATTTT.

The J gene is TRBJ2-1, the V gene TRBV19; TRBD1 aligns across 8 bases. The J segment lost 5 bases and the V segment lost 3 bases, leaving 6 bases of the junction unmatched. The CDR3 runs to 15 residues. CDR1 is LNHDA, CDR2 SQIVND, per germline (reference sequence). The CDR3 region has the DNA TGTGCCAGTAGTATGGGGCAGGGGGCAGACAATGAGCAGTTCTTC. Translated: CASSMGQGADNEQFF.

The V and J genes are TRBV11-1 and TRBJ2-1; TRBD2 aligns across 9 bases. The CDR3 is 11 amino acids. CDR1 is SGHAT and CDR2 is FQDESV in the germline V gene (reference sequence). Trimming at V came to 5 bases and at J to 13 bases, leaving 3 bases not matched to a gene. This CDR3 reads CASSMTSGQFF. The CDR3 DNA sequence: TGTGCCAGCAGCATGACTAGCGGCCAGTTCTTC.

This clone occurred once. The chain links TRBV7-2 to TRBJ1-5; D remains unclear. The CDR3 consists of 16 residues. The ends were cut back, 1 base at V and 2 bases at J, with 12 bases in the middle. CDR1 SGHTA and CDR2 FQGNSA come from the germline V gene. The CDR3 here is CASSLGGGSGNQPQHF. CDR3 in DNA: TGTGCCAGCAGCTTAGGCGGAGGGTCGGGCAATCAGCCCCAGCATTTT.

The chain links TRBV24-1 to TRBJ2-1; D call uncertain. CDR3 length: 12 amino acids. V was cut by 8 bases and J by 5 bases, with 9 bases left in between. From germline, CDR1 is KGHDR and CDR2 SFDVKD. The CDR3 nucleotides read TGTGCCACCATCGTCCCGGACAATGAGCAGTTCTTC. Protein sequence: CATIVPDNEQFF.

The chain combines TRBV27 with TRBJ2-7; a weak D match, TRBD1 (6 bases). Germline V lookup: CDR1 MNHEY, CDR2 SMNVEV (reference sequence). The germline V and J ends were trimmed by 5 bases and 1 base, with 18 bases remaining between them. The CDR3 contains 16 residues. CDR3 loop: CASSQSEGDRSYEQYF. The CDR3 DNA sequence: TGTGCCAGCAGTCAGAGCGAGGGGGATAGGTCCTACGAGCAGTACTTC.

The V gene is TRBV7-3, the J gene TRBJ2-7; 7 bases align to TRBD1. CDR1 and CDR2 from the germline V gene are SGHTA and FQGTGA. This CDR3 is built from 14 residues. V was clipped by 6 bases and J by 5 bases; unmatched bases: 10. CDR3 DNA: TGTGCCAGCAGTAAGACAGGGATAGGGGACGAGCAGTACTTC. The encoded protein is CASSKTGIGDEQYF.

The chain recombines TRBV4-1 with TRBJ1-6; 10 nucleotides match TRBD1. CDR1 is MGHRA, CDR2 YSYEKL, per germline. Trimming at V came to 1 base and at J to 5 bases, leaving 2 bases not matched to a gene. This CDR3 contains 16 residues. CDR3 loop: CASSQGQGANNSPLHF. CDR3 sequence (DNA): TGCGCCAGCAGCCAAGGACAGGGGGCTAATAATTCACCCCTCCACTTT.

V and J are TRBV19 and TRBJ2-3; D call uncertain. The CDR3 extends over 14 amino acids. V lost 3 bases and J lost 2, with 9 bases in between. CDR1 is LNHDA and CDR2 is SQIVND in the germline V gene (reference sequence). The CDR3 DNA is TGTGCCAGTAGTATGAGGATAGACACAGATACGCAGTATTTT. This encodes CASSMRIDTDTQYF.

This chain uses TRBV19 with TRBJ1-2, with TRBD1 matching 7 bases. The CDR3 consists of 13 residues. Germline loops: CDR1 LNHDA, CDR2 SQIVND (reference sequence). The J segment lost 5 bases and the V segment lost 4 bases, leaving 4 bases of the junction unmatched. CDR3 sequence reads: CASSKQGIYGYTF. The DNA of the CDR3 is TGTGCCAGTAGTAAACAGGGGATTTATGGCTACACCTTC.

The gene calls are TRBV2 and TRBJ2-7; weak D call: TRBD2 (5 bases). The V and J ends lost 2 bases and 6 bases respectively, with 14 bases between them. This CDR3 has 14 residues. Per the germline V gene, CDR1 is SNHLY and CDR2 is FYNNEI. The CDR3 DNA is TGTGCCAGCAGTGAAAGCGGCTTGGGTGGCGAGCAGTACTTC. Its protein product is CASSESGLGGEQYF.

The chain joins TRBV11-2 to TRBJ2-5; 7 positions match TRBD1. Germline V CDR1 and CDR2: SGHAT, FQNNGV. The CDR3 runs 15 residues. V shed 5 bases, J shed 7 bases, and the junction held 13 bases outside the gene matches. This CDR3 reads CASSPLTGNLGTQYF. CDR3 DNA: TGTGCCAGCAGCCCCTTGACAGGGAACCTTGGGACCCAGTACTTC. Filled out from reference TRBV11-2 and TRBJ2-5, the complete variable domain reads EAGVAQSPRYKIIEKRQSVAFWCNPISGHATLYWYQQILGQGPKLLIQFQNNGVVDDSQLPKDRFSAERLKGVDSTLKIQPAKLEDSAVYLCASSPLTGNLGTQYFGPGTRLLVL.

This chain uses TRBV5-1 with TRBJ1-3; 8 bases are shared with TRBD1. CDR1 is SGHRS, CDR2 YFSETQ, per germline. The V segment lost 4 bases and the J segment 4 bases; nucleotides outside the gene matches: 4. This CDR3 is built from 14 residues. The CDR3 loop reads CASSPQGDGNTIYF. CDR3 nucleotide sequence: TGCGCCAGCAGCCCACAGGGGGACGGAAACACCATATATTTT.

The V gene is TRBV18, the J gene TRBJ2-7, with 10 nucleotides matching TRBD2. The germline gives CDR1 KGHSH, CDR2 LQKENI. The CDR3 is 15 amino acids. The V gene end was trimmed by 6 bases and the J gene end by 3 bases; junction bases not matched to a gene: 8. CDR3 sequence reads: CASSLGASGSYEQYF. The CDR3 DNA is TGTGCCAGCTCCCTGGGGGCTAGCGGGAGCTACGAGCAGTACTTC.

J is TRBJ1-5 and V is TRBV5-1; D is undetermined. Trimming pared 0 bases from V and 7 bases from J, leaving 8 bases between. The V gene's germline CDR1 is SGHRS and CDR2 YFSETQ. This CDR3 is built from 13 residues. CDR3 coding DNA: TGCGCCAGCAGCTTGGATGTAGAGCAGCCCCAGCATTTT. It is translated as CASSLDVEQPQHF.

V is TRBV4-3 and J is TRBJ1-4; no definite D call. The CDR3 contains 15 residues. The germline V and J ends were trimmed by 2 bases and 7 bases, with 14 bases remaining between them. Germline CDR1 reads LGHNA; CDR2 reads YSLEER. CDR3 nucleotides: TGCGCCAGCAGCCAAACAGCGGCATTGGGTGAAAAACTGTTTTTT. Translating gives CASSQTAALGEKLFF.

The chain carries TRBV10-2 and TRBJ1-5; TRBD1 agrees at 10 bases. This CDR3 is 17 amino acids long. The germline CDR1 and CDR2 sequences are WSHSY and SAAADI. Losses at the gene ends were 6 bases for V and 0 bases for J; bases not matched to a gene: 8. The CDR3 reads CASSSTGGYDSNQPQHF. The CDR3 coding sequence is TGCGCCAGCAGCTCGACAGGGGGCTATGATAGCAATCAGCCCCAGCATTTT.

This clone has a handful of counts. V is TRBV9 and J is TRBJ2-1; 7 bases match TRBD2. The V segment lost 2 bases and the J segment 4 bases; nucleotides outside the gene matches: 21. Germline V lookup: CDR1 SGDLS, CDR2 YYNGEE. The CDR3 loop spans 20 amino acids. DNA for the CDR3: TGTGCCAGCAGCGTGGCGGCGGGGAGGGCCGACAAGAAAGAATACAATGAGCAGTTCTTC. Translating gives CASSVAAGRADKKEYNEQFF.

The chain uses TRBV9 and TRBJ2-2; tentatively, D is TRBD1 (5 bases). Germline CDR1 and CDR2: SGDLS and YYNGEE. The CDR3 spans 15 residues. The V end was cut by 4 bases, the J end by 7 bases, with 17 bases between. This CDR3 is CASSLGQGSNGELFF. DNA of the CDR3: TGTGCCAGCAGCCTCGGCCAGGGATCAAACGGGGAGCTGTTTTTT.

The CDR3 reads CASSFPITRGGNTEAFF. The CDR3 coding sequence is TGTGCCAGCAGTTTCCCTATTACGCGGGGGGGGAACACTGAAGCTTTCTTT. The chain has TRBV28 and TRBJ1-1, with D possibly TRBD1 on 5 matching bases. The CDR3 covers 17 residues. Germline V gene data show CDR1 as MDHEN and CDR2 as SYDVKM. Trimming left V 3 bases short and J 1 base short, with 18 bases between.

Concerning this clone: One junction end disagrees with the germline gene, perhaps due to a read error. The CDR3 sequence: CASSNPWREFSNEQYF. The CDR3 DNA reads as TGTGCCAGCAGCAATCCCTGGCGGGAGTTCTCCAACGAGCAGTACTTC. J is TRBJ2-7 and V is TRBV7-9, with 7 bases fitting TRBD2. Germline V gene sequence: CDR1 SEHNR, CDR2 FQNEAQ (reference sequence). The CDR3 spans 16 residues.

This chain uses TRBV6-6 with TRBJ2-2, with D uncertain. CDR3 size: 14 residues. The germline gives CDR1 MNHNY, CDR2 SVGAGI (reference sequence). V shed 9 bases and J shed 3 bases, with 14 bases lying between them. As DNA, the CDR3 is TGTGCCAGTCGTAGTAGTTGGGACACCGGGGAGCTGTTTTTT. Protein sequence: CASRSSWDTGELFF.